The clone carrying this TCR beta chain was detected many times. The CDR3 loop spans 14 amino acids. The germline V gene has CDR1 DFQATT and CDR2 SNEGSKA (reference sequence). V lost 6 bases, J lost 7 bases, and 9 bases stayed unmatched. This record belongs to a study of patients and donors after allogeneic stem cell transplantation. TCRdb passed the RT-PCR reads through MiXCR, listing each CDR3 protein once. The repertoire includes more than 850,000 distinct CDR3 sequences, more than 15% of them detected once, and about 6% sits in the top ten. Source material: blood, either unsorted or a sorted T cell fraction (not recorded which). This chain uses TRBV20-1 with TRBJ1-6; 7 nucleotides match TRBD1. This TCR was recovered from a human donor who was either an allogeneic HSCT recipient or a stem cell or donor lymphocyte infusion donor (not recorded which). It is not recorded whose cells these are; they may come from a transplant donor. This CDR3 is CSATQGQTNSPLHF. CDR3 DNA sequence: TGCAGTGCCACACAGGGACAGACAAATTCACCCCTCCACTTT.